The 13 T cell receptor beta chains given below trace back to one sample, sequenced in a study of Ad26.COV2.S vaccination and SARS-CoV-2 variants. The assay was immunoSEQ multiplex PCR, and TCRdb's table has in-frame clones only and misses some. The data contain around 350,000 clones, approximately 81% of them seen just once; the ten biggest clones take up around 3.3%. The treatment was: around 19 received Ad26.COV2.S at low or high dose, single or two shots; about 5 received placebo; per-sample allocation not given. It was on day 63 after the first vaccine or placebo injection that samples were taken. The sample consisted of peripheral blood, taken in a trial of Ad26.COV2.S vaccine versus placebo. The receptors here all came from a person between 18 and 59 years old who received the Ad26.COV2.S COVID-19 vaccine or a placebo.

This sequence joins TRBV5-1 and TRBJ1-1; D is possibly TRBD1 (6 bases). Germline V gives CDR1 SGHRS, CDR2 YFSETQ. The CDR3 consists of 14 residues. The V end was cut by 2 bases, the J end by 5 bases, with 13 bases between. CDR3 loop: CASSFAGEVTEAFF. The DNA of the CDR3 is TGCGCCAGCAGCTTCGCAGGGGAGGTAACTGAAGCTTTCTTT.

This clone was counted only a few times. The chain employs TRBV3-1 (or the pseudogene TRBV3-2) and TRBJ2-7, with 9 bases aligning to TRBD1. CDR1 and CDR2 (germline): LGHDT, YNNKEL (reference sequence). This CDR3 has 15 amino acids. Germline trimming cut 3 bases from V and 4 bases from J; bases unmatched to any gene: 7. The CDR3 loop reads CASSQSDRGGYEQYF. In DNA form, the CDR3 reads TGTGCCAGCAGCCAGTCCGACAGGGGGGGGTACGAGCAGTACTTC.

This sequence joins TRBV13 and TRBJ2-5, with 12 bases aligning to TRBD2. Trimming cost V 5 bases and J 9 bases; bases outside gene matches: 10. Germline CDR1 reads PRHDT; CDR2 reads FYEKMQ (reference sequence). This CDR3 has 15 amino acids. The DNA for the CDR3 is TGTGCCAGCAGCCCCAGGGGGGCTAGCGGGAGGGCCCAGTACTTC. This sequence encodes CASSPRGASGRAQYF. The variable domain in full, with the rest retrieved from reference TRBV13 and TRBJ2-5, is AAGVIQSPRHLIKEKRETATLKCYPIPRHDTVYWYQQGPGQDPQFLISFYEKMQSDKGSIPDRFSAQQFSDYHSELNMSSLELGDSALYFCASSPRGASGRAQYFGPGTRLLVL.

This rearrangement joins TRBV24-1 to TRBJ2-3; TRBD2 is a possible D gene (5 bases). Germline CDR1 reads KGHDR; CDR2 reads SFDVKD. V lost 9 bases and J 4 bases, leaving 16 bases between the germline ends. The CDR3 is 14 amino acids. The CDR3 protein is CATGQAGESDTQYF. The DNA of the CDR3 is TGTGCCACCGGGCAGGCGGGCGAGTCAGATACGCAGTATTTT.

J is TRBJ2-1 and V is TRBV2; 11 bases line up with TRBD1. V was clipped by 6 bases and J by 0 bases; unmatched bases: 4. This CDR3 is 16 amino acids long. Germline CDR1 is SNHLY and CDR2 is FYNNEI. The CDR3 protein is CASRGGTGGSYNEQFF. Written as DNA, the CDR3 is TGTGCCAGCAGGGGCGGGACAGGGGGCTCCTACAATGAGCAGTTCTTC.

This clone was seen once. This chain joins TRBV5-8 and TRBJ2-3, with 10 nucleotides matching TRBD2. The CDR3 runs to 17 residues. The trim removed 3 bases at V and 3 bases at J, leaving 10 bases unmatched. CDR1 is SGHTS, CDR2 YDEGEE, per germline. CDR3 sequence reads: CASSWNPLAGVTDTQYF. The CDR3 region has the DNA TGTGCCAGCAGCTGGAACCCCCTAGCGGGAGTTACAGATACGCAGTATTTT.

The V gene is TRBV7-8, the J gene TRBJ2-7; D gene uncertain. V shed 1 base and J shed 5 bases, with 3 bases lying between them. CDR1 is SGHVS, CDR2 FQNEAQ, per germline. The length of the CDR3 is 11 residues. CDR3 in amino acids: CASSLDHEQYF. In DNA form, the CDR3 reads TGTGCCAGCAGCTTAGACCACGAGCAGTACTTC.

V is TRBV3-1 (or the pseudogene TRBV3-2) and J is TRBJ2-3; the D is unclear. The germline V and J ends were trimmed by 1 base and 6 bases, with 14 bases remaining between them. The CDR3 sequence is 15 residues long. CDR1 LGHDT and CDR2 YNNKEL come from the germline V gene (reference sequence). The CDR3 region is CASSQVVFPRDTQYF. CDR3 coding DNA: TGTGCCAGCAGCCAAGTCGTGTTTCCCCGGGATACGCAGTATTTT.

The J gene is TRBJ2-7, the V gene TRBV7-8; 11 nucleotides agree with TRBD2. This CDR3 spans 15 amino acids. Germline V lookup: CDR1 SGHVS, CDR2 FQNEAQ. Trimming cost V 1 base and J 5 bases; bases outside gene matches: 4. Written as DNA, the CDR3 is TGTGCCAGCAGCTTAGTACTAGCGGGAGTCCACGAGCAGTACTTC. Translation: CASSLVLAGVHEQYF.

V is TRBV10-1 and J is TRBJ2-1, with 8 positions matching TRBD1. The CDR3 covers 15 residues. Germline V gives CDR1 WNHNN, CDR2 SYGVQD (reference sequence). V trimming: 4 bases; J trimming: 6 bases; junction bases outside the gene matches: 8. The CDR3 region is CASSVRQGAVNEQFF. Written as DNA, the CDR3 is TGCGCCAGCAGTGTACGGCAGGGGGCCGTCAATGAGCAGTTCTTC.

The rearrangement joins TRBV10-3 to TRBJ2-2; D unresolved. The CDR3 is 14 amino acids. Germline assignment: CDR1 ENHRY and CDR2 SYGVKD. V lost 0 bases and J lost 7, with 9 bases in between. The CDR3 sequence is CAISESLGNGELFF. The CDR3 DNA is TGTGCCATCAGTGAGTCGCTGGGGAACGGGGAGCTGTTTTTT.

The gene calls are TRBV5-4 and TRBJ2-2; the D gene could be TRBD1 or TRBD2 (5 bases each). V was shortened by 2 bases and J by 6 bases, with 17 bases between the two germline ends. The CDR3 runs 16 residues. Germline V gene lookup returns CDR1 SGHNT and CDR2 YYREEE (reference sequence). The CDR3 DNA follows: TGTGCCAGCAGCTTTCTTGTAGCGCGAGGGGCCGGGGAGCTGTTTTTT. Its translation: CASSFLVARGAGELFF.

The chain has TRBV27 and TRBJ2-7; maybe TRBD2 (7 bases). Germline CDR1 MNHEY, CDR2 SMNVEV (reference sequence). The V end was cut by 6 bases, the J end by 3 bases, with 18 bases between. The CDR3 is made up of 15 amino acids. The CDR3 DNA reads TGTGCCAGCAGACTTAAACCGGGGGGCATCTACGAGCAGTACTTC. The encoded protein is CASRLKPGGIYEQYF.